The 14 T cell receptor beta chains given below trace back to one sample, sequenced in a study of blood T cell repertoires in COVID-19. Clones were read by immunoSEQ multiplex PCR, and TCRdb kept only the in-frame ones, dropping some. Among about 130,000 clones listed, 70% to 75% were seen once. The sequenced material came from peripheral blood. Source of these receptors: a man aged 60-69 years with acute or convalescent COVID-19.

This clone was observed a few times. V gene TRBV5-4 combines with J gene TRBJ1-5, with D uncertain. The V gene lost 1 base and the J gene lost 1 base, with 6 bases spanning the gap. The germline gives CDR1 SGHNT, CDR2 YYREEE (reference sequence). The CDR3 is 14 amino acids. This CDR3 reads CASSLYGSNQPQHF. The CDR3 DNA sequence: TGTGCCAGCAGCTTGTACGGGAGCAATCAGCCCCAGCATTTT.

In nucleotides, the CDR3 is TGTGCCACCAGTGAACAGGGCGTCCAGCCCCAGCATTTT. Its protein product is CATSEQGVQPQHF. This chain connects TRBV24-1 to TRBJ1-5, with a weak D call TRBD1 (6 bases). Trimming removed 4 bases from V and 7 bases from J, with 10 bases in between. Germline CDR1 KGHDR, CDR2 SFDVKD. The CDR3 spans 13 residues.

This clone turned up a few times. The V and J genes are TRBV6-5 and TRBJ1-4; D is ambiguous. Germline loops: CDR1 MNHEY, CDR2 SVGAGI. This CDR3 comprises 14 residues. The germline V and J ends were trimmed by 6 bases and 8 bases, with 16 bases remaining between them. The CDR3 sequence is CASSPLGRVEKLFF. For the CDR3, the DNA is TGTGCCAGCAGCCCCTTGGGGAGGGTCGAAAAACTGTTTTTT.

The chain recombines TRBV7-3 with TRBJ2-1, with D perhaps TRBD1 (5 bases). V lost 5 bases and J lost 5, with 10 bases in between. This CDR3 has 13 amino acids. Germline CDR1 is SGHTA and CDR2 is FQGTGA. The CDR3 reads CASSPGPNNEQFF. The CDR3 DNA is TGTGCCAGCAGCCCAGGGCCGAACAATGAGCAGTTCTTC.

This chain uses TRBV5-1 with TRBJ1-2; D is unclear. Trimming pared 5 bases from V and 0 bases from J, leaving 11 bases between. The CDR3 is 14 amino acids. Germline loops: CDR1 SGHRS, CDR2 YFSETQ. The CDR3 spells CASREVPSNYGYTF. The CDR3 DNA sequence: TGCGCCAGCAGGGAGGTCCCGTCTAACTATGGCTACACCTTC.

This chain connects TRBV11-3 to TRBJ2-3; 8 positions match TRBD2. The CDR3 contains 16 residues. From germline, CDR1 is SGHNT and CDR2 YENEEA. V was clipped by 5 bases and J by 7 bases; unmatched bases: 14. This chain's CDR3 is CASSLGGLAHGNTQYF. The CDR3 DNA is TGTGCCAGCAGCCTGGGAGGACTAGCCCACGGAAATACGCAGTATTTT.

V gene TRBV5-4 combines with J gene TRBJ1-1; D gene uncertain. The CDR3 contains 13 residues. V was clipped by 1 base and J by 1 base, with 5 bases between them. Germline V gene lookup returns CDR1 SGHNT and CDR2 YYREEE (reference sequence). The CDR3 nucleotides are TGTGCCAGCAGCTTGTTCAGGAACACTGAAGCTTTCTTT. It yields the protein CASSLFRNTEAFF.

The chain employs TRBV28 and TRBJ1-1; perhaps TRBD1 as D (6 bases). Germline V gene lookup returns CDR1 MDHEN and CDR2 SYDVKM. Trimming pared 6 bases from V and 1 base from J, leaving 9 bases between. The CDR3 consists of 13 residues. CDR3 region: CASRGHTNTEAFF. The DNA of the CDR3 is TGTGCCAGCAGGGGACATACGAACACTGAAGCTTTCTTT.

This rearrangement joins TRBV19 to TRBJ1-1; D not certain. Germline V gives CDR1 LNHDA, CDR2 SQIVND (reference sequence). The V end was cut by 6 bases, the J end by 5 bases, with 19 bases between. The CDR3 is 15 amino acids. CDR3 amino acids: CASSPTQQRRTEAFF. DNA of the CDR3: TGTGCCAGTAGCCCGACCCAACAAAGGCGGACTGAAGCTTTCTTT.

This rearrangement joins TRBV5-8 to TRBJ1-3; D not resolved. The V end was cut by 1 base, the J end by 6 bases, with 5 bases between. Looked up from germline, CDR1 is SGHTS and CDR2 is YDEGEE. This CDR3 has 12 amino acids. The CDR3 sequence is CASSLSSNTIYF. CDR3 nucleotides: TGTGCCAGCAGCTTGTCTTCAAACACCATATATTTT.

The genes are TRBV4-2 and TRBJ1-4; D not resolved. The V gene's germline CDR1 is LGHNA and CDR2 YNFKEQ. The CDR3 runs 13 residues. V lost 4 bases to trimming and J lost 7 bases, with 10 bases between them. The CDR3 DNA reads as TGTGCCAGCAGCCTCCGGTCGGGTGAAAAACTGTTTTTT. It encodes CASSLRSGEKLFF.

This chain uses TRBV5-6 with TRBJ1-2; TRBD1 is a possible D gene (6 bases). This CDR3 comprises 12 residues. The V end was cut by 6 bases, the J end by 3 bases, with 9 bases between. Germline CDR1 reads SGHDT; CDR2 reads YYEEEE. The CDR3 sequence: CASNSGDYGYTF. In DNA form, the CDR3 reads TGTGCCAGCAACTCAGGGGACTATGGCTACACCTTC.

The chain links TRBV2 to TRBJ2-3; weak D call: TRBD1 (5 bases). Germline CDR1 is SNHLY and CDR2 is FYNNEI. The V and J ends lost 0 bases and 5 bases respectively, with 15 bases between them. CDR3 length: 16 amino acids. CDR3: CASSEAGPRGIDTQYF. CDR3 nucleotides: TGTGCCAGCAGTGAAGCAGGACCTAGGGGAATAGATACGCAGTATTTT. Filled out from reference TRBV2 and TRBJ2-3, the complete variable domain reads EPEVTQTPSHQVTQMGQEVILRCVPISNHLYFYWYRQILGQKVEFLVSFYNNEISEKSEIFDDQFSVERPDGSNFTLKIRSTKLEDSAMYFCASSEAGPRGIDTQYFGPGTRLTVL.

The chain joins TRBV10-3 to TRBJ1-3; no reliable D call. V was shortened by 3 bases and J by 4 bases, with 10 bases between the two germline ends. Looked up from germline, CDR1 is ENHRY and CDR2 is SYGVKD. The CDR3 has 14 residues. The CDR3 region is CAISDQLRGNTIYF. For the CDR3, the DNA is TGTGCCATCAGTGATCAACTGAGGGGAAACACCATATATTTT.